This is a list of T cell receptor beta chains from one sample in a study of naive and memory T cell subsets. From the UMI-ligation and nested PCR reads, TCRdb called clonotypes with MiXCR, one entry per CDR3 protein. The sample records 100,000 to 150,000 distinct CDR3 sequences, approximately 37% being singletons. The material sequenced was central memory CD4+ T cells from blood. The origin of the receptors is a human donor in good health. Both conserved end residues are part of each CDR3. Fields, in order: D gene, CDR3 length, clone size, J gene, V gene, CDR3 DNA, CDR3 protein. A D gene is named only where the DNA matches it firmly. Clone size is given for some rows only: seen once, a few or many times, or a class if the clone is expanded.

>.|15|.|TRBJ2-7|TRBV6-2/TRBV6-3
TGTGCCAGCAGCTCCCGGGGTAGCGGAGCCTACGAGCAGTACTTC
CASSSRGSGAYEQYF
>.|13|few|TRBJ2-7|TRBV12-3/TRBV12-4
TGTGCCAGCAGTTTAATTCCAGGCTACGTCCCTTACTTC
CASSLIPGYVPYF
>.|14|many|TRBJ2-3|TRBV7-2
TGTGCCAGCAGCTTAGCGGGTCTCACAGATACGCAGTATTTT
CASSLAGLTDTQYF
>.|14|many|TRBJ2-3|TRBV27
TGTGCCAGCAGCTCACCAGGGTTCGGAGATACGCAGTATTTT
CASSSPGFGDTQYF
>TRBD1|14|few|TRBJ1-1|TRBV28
TGTGCCAGCAGTTTCTGGACAGGGTTCACTGAAGCTTTCTTT
CASSFWTGFTEAFF
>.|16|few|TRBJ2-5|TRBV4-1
TGCGCCAGCAGCCAAGGGGATACAGGGCCGTTGGGGACCCAGTACTTC
CASSQGDTGPLGTQYF
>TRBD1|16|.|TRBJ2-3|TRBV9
TGTGCCAGCAGCGTAGATGTCAGGGGGAAGTGGGATACGCAGTATTTT
CASSVDVRGKWDTQYF
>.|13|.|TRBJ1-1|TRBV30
TGTGCCTGGACGGGGTTAGGGAACACTGAAGCTTTCTTT
CAWTGLGNTEAFF
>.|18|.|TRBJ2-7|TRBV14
TGTGCCAGCAGCCACTCCTCCATGGTGGGCCGACGTAGGTACGAGCAGTACTTC
CASSHSSMVGRRRYEQYF
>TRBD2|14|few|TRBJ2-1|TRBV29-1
TGCAGCGTTAGCCGACTAGCGGGAGCTAATGAGCAGTTCTTC
CSVSRLAGANEQFF
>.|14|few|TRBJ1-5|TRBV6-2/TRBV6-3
TGTGCCAGCGCCCCCGTGGGGGGCAATCAGCCCCAGCATTTT
CASAPVGGNQPQHF
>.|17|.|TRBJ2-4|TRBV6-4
TGTGCCAGCTCTTCAGTAACTGGGTTCAACGCCAAAAACATTCAGTACTTC
CASSSVTGFNAKNIQYF
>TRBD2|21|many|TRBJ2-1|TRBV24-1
TGTGCCACCAGTGACCCAAGATTTGAAGCTAGCGGGAGGAGCTCCTACAATGAGCAGTTCTTC
CATSDPRFEASGRSSYNEQFF
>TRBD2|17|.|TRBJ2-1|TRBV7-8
TGTGCCAGCAGCTTTTCAGTAGCGGGAGGTCCCTACAATGAGCAGTTCTTC
CASSFSVAGGPYNEQFF
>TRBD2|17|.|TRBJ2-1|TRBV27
TGTGCCAACAGTTTATTGGGTCGACTAGCGGGAGCCCATGAGCAGTTCTTC
CANSLLGRLAGAHEQFF
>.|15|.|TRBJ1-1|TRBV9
TGTGCCAGCAGCGTAGGGGCCATGGGAAACACTGAAGCTTTCTTT
CASSVGAMGNTEAFF
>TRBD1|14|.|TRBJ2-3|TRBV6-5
TGTGCCAGCAGGACAGGGCTACCCACAGATACGCAGTATTTT
CASRTGLPTDTQYF
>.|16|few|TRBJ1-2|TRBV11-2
TGTGCCAGCAGCTTAGGTCGGGGGCCGGACCTCTATGGCTACACCTTC
CASSLGRGPDLYGYTF
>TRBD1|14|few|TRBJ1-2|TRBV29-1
TGCAGCGTTCGGCAGGCTACAGGGGACTATGGCTACACCTTC
CSVRQATGDYGYTF
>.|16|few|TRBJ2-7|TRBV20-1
TGCAGTGCTAGAGGAAGGACAGCCCTGGGAAAGTACGAGCAGTACTTC
CSARGRTALGKYEQYF
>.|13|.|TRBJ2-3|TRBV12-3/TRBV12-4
TGTGCCAGTGGTTGGAAGAGCACAGATACGCAGTATTTT
CASGWKSTDTQYF
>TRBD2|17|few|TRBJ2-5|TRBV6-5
TGTGCCAGCAGACCTACAGTGACTAGCGGGAGTTCAGAGACCCAGTACTTC
CASRPTVTSGSSETQYF
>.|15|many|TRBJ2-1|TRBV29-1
TGCAGCGTTGAAGACGGCGTCGCTCGTCGGTTCTGTCAGTTCTTC
CSVEDGVARRFCQFF
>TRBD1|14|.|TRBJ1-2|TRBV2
TGTGCCAGCAGGGCTGGACAGGTCGACTATGGCTACACCTTC
CASRAGQVDYGYTF
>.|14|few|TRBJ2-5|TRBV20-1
TGCAGTGCCCATCGGACACCTGATGGGGAGACCCAGTACTTC
CSAHRTPDGETQYF
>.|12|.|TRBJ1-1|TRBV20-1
TGCAGTGTCGTCCCCGGGGGCACTGAAGCTTTCTTT
CSVVPGGTEAFF